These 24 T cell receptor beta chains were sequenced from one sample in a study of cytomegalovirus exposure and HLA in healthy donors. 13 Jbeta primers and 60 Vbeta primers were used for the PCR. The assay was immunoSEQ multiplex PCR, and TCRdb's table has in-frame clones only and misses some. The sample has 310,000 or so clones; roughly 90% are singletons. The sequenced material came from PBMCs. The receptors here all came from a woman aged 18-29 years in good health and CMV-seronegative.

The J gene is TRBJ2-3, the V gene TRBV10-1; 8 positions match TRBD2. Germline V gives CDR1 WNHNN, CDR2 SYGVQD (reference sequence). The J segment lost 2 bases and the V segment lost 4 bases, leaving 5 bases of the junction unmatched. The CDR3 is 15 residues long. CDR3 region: CASSGQRGFTDTQYF. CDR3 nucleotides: TGCGCCAGCAGTGGGCAGCGGGGGTTCACAGATACGCAGTATTTT.

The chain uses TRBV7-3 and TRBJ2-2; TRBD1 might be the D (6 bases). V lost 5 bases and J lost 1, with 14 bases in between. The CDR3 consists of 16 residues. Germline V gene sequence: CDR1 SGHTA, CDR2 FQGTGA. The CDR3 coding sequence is TGTGCCAGCAGCGCACAGACAGGCTGGAACACCGGGGAGCTGTTTTTT. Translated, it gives CASSAQTGWNTGELFF.

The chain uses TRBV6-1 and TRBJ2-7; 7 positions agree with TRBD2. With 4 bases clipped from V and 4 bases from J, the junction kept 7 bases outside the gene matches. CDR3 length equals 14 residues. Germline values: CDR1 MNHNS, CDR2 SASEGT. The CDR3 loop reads CASSVGLEGYEQYF. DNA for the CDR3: TGTGCCAGCAGTGTTGGACTAGAAGGGTACGAGCAGTACTTC.

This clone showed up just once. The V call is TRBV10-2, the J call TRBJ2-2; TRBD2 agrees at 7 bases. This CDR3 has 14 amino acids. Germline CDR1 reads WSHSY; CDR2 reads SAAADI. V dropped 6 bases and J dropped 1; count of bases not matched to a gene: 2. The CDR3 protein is CASRLAGNTGELFF. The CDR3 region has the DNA TGCGCCAGCAGGTTAGCGGGGAACACCGGGGAGCTGTTTTTT.

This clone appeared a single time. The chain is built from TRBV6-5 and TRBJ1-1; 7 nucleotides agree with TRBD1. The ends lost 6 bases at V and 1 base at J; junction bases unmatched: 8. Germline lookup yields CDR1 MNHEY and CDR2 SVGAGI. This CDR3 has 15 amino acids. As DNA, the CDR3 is TGTGCCAGCAGGGGGACACAGGGGAGGAACACTGAAGCTTTCTTT. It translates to CASRGTQGRNTEAFF.

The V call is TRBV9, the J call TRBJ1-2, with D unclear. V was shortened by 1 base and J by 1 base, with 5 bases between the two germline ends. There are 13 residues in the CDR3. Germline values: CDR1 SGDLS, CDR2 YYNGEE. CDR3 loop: CASSVTDNYGYTF. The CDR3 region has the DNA TGTGCCAGCAGCGTAACTGATAACTATGGCTACACCTTC.

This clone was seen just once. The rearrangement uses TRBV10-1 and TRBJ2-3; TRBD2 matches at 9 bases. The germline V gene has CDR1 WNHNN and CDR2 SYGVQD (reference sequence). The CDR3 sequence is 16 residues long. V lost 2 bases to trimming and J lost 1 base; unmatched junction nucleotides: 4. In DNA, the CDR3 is TGCGCCAGCAGTGAGAGGGCTAGCGGGGGCACAGATACGCAGTATTTT. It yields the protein CASSERASGGTDTQYF.

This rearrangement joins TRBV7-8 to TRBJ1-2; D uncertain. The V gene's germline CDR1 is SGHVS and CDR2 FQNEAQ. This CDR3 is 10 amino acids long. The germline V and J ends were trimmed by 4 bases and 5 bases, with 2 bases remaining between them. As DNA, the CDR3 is TGTGCCAGCAGCTCGTATGGCTACACCTTC. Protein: CASSSYGYTF.

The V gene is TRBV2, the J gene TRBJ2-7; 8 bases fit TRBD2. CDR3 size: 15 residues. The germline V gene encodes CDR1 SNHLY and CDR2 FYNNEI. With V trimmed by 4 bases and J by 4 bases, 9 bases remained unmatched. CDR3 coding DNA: TGTGCCAGCAGTGTCGATCGGGGGGGGATTTACGAGCAGTACTTC. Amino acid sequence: CASSVDRGGIYEQYF.

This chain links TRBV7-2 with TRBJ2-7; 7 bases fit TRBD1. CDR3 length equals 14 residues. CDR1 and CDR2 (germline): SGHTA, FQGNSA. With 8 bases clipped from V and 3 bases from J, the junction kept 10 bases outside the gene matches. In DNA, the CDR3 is TGTGCCAGCCAGGAGAACAGGGGAAACTACGAGCAGTACTTC. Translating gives CASQENRGNYEQYF.

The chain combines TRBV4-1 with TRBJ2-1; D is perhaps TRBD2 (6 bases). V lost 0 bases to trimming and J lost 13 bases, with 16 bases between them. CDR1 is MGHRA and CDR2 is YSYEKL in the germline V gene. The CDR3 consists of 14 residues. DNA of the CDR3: TGCGCCAGCAGCCAAGATCCTAGCGCGGGGATTCAGTTCTTC. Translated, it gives CASSQDPSAGIQFF.

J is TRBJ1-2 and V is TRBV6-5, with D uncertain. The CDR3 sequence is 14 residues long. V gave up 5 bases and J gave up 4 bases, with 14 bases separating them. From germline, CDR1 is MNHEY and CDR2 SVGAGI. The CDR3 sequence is CASSNYRGPYGYTF. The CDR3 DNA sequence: TGTGCCAGCAGTAACTACCGGGGTCCCTATGGCTACACCTTC.

The CDR3, as DNA: TGTGCCAGCAGCTCCCGGACCCTCAGCAGGGCTTCGAACACCGGGGAGCTGTTTTTT. This codes for CASSSRTLSRASNTGELFF. The gene calls are TRBV13 and TRBJ2-2; perhaps TRBD1 as D (5 bases). This CDR3 spans 19 amino acids. The germline V gene has CDR1 PRHDT and CDR2 FYEKMQ (reference sequence). The V end was cut by 4 bases, the J end by 0 bases, with 21 bases between.

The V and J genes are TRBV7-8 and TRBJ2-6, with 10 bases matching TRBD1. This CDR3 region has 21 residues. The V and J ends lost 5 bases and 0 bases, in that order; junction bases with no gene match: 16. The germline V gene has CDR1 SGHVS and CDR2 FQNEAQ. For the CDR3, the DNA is TGTGCCAGCAGCCGATACCTTGGCAGACAGGGGGCTACCTCTGGGGCCAACGTCCTGACTTTC. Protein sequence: CASSRYLGRQGATSGANVLTF.

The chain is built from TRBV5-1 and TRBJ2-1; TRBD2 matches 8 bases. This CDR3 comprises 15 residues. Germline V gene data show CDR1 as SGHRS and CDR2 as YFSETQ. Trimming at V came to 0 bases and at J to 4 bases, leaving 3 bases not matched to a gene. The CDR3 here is CASSLGSGVYNEQFF. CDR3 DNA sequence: TGCGCCAGCAGCTTGGGTAGCGGGGTATACAATGAGCAGTTCTTC.

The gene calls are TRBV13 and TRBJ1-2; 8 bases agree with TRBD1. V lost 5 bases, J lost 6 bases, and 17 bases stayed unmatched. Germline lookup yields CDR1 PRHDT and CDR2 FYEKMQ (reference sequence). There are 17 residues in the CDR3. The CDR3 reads CASSPGQGVPTIDGYTF. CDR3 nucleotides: TGTGCCAGCAGCCCCGGACAGGGTGTACCCACTATCGATGGCTACACCTTC.

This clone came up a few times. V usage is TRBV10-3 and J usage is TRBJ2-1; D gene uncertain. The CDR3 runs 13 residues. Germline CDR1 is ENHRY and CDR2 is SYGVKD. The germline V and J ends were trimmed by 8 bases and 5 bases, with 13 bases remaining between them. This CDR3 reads CAIPLGPDNEQFF. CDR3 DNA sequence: TGTGCCATCCCCCTTGGGCCCGACAATGAGCAGTTCTTC.

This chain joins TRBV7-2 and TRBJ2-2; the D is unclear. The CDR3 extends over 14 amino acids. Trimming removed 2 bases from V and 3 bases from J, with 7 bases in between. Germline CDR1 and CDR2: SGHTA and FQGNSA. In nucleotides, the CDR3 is TGTGCCAGCAGCTTACAGGTGGACACCGGGGAGCTGTTTTTT. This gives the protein CASSLQVDTGELFF. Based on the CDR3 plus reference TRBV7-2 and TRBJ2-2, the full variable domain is GAGVSQSPSNKVTEKGKDVELRCDPISGHTALYWYRQSLGQGLEFLIYFQGNSAPDKSGLPSDRFSAERTGGSVSTLTIQRTQQEDSAVYLCASSLQVDTGELFFGEGSRLTVL.

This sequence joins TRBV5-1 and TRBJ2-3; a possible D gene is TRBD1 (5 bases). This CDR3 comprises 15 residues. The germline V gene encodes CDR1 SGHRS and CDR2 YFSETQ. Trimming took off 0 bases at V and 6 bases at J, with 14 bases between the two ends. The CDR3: CASSLGRGARDTQYF. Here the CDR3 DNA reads TGCGCCAGCAGCTTGGGGCGTGGGGCTCGGGATACGCAGTATTTT.

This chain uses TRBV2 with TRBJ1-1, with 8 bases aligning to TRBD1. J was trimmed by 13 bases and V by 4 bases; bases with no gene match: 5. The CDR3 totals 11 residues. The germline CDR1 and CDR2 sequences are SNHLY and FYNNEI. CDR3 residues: CASSVNRGDFF. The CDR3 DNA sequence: TGTGCCAGCAGTGTAAACAGGGGGGATTTCTTT.

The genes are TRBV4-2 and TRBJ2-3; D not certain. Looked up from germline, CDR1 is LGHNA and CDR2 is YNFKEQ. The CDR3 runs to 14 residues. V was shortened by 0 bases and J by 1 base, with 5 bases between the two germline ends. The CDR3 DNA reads TGTGCCAGCAGCCAAGACTCCGGCACAGATACGCAGTATTTT. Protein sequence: CASSQDSGTDTQYF.

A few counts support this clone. The CDR3 nucleotides are TGTGCCAGCAGCGGCCCAGGTTGGGCGCAGCCCCAGCATTTT. It encodes CASSGPGWAQPQHF. The chain joins TRBV9 to TRBJ1-5; D unclear. V shed 3 bases and J shed 7 bases, with 14 bases lying between them. Germline V CDR1 and CDR2: SGDLS, YYNGEE. The length of the CDR3 is 14 residues.

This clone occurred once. CDR3 residues: CASSIGTKNNEQFF. In nucleotides, the CDR3 is TGTGCCAGTAGTATAGGGACTAAGAACAATGAGCAGTTCTTC. The chain couples TRBV19 to TRBJ2-1; possibly TRBD2 for D (6 bases). V lost 1 base and J 5 bases, leaving 9 bases between the germline ends. Germline V gives CDR1 LNHDA, CDR2 SQIVND (reference sequence). This CDR3 comprises 14 residues.

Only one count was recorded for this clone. The CDR3 region is CASSKAKGYGYTF. The CDR3 bases are TGTGCCAGCAGCAAAGCGAAGGGGTATGGCTACACCTTC. The V gene is TRBV21-1, the J gene TRBJ1-2; TRBD1, as called in the table, went unchecked against the DNA. TRBV21-1 is a pseudogene locus. This CDR3 has 13 residues.